Listed here are 17 T cell receptor beta chains from one sample, sequenced in a study of neurological immune-mediated disorders. Sample time point: technical triplicate 2. TCRdb itself ran the 5' RACE reads through MiXCR, one entry per CDR3 protein. The table shows more than 30,000 distinct CDR3 sequences, with 10% to 15% occurring only once. Sequenced: CD4+ T cells from blood. These receptors originate from a female donor with HTLV-1-associated myelopathy (HAM/TSP).

This clonotype was observed many times. The chain has TRBV5-1 and TRBJ2-3, with 12 bases identical to TRBD2. The CDR3 covers 16 residues. V shed 4 bases and J 3 bases; nucleotides not matched to a gene: 6. CDR1 SGHRS and CDR2 YFSETQ come from the germline V gene. The chain's CDR3 is CASSVPGTSGTDTQYF. In DNA form, the CDR3 reads TGCGCCAGCAGCGTCCCCGGGACTAGCGGGACAGATACGCAGTATTTT.

This clonotype was found many times. V and J are TRBV28 and TRBJ2-3, with D hard to call. Germline assignment: CDR1 MDHEN and CDR2 SYDVKM. The CDR3 runs to 14 residues. Trimming cost V 3 bases and J 2 bases, with 9 bases left between them. Written as DNA, the CDR3 is TGTGCCAGCAGTTTGATAGAATTCACAGATACGCAGTATTTT. Amino acids: CASSLIEFTDTQYF.

This clonotype was seen at least ten times. The chain has TRBV7-2 and TRBJ1-2; 9 bases match TRBD1. Germline CDR1 SGHTA, CDR2 FQGNSA. The CDR3 consists of 16 residues. Trimming cost V 5 bases and J 0 bases; bases outside gene matches: 7. The CDR3 DNA reads as TGTGCCAGCAGCCAGGGGGGACAGGGCTCTAACTATGGCTACACCTTC. This codes for CASSQGGQGSNYGYTF.

This clonotype was recorded many times. The chain combines TRBV18 with TRBJ1-1; no firm D call. The CDR3 spans 14 residues. V was pared by 4 bases and J by 0 bases, with 9 bases between. The V gene's germline CDR1 is KGHSH and CDR2 LQKENI. The DNA for the CDR3 is TGTGCCAGCTCACAAAGTTCAATGAACACTGAAGCTTTCTTT. This encodes CASSQSSMNTEAFF.

This clonotype was detected many times. The rearrangement uses TRBV18 and TRBJ2-7; unclear D gene. This CDR3 has 14 amino acids. Germline loops: CDR1 KGHSH, CDR2 LQKENI. V dropped 2 bases and J dropped 0 bases, with 8 bases sitting between them. This chain's CDR3 is CASSPGWASYEQYF. The CDR3 DNA is TGTGCCAGCTCACCAGGGTGGGCCTCCTACGAGCAGTACTTC.

This clonotype rates as medium-sized. The gene calls are TRBV5-1 and TRBJ2-1; 7 bases are shared with TRBD2. The germline V gene has CDR1 SGHRS and CDR2 YFSETQ. The CDR3 runs 17 residues. Trimming took 3 bases from V and 1 from J; bases not matched to a gene: 10. CDR3 sequence (DNA): TGCGCCAGCAGCTACAACCATCCTAGCGGTTCCTACAATGAGCAGTTCTTC. It is translated as CASSYNHPSGSYNEQFF.

This clonotype was seen at least ten times. V gene TRBV12-3 or TRBV12-4 combines with J gene TRBJ2-1; 16 nucleotides line up with TRBD2. The V and J ends lost 4 bases and 1 base, in that order; junction bases with no gene match: 4. The CDR3 has 18 residues. DNA of the CDR3: TGTGCCAGCAGTTCCGGGACTAGCGGGGGGGGATCCTACAATGAGCAGTTCTTC. Translating it yields CASSSGTSGGGSYNEQFF.

This clonotype has at least ten counts. The chain links TRBV5-1 to TRBJ2-3; the D is unclear. The CDR3 totals 16 residues. Germline V gene data show CDR1 as SGHRS and CDR2 as YFSETQ. Trimming left V 4 bases short and J 0 bases short, with 15 bases between. CDR3 DNA sequence: TGCGCCAGCAGCCCCGCAATTGACGCCAGCACAGATACGCAGTATTTT. This encodes CASSPAIDASTDTQYF.

This clonotype was picked up many times. The CDR3 sequence is CSARESMDLDHNEQFF. The CDR3 coding sequence is TGCAGTGCTAGAGAATCTATGGACCTGGACCACAATGAGCAGTTCTTC. This chain connects TRBV20-1 to TRBJ2-1; D gene uncertain. Germline V gene data show CDR1 as DFQATT and CDR2 as SNEGSKA (reference sequence). There are 16 residues in the CDR3. Trimming pared 0 bases from V and 5 bases from J, leaving 17 bases between.

In this sample, this clonotype turned up many times. The chain carries TRBV4-1 and TRBJ2-5; TRBD2 aligns across 9 bases. Losses at the gene ends were 0 bases for V and 6 bases for J; bases not matched to a gene: 11. The CDR3 extends over 17 amino acids. Germline CDR1 is MGHRA and CDR2 is YSYEKL. The chain's CDR3 is CASSQDVAGGQRKTQYF. The CDR3 nucleotides read TGCGCCAGCAGCCAAGATGTGGCGGGGGGGCAGAGAAAGACCCAGTACTTC.

This clonotype was detected ten times or more. The chain uses TRBV12-3 or TRBV12-4 and TRBJ2-7, with D unclear. Trimming pared 2 bases from V and 6 bases from J, leaving 14 bases between. The CDR3 loop spans 14 amino acids. CDR3 amino acids: CASSLYGPSAEQYF. In DNA form, the CDR3 reads TGTGCCAGCAGTTTATACGGCCCCTCTGCCGAGCAGTACTTC.

This clonotype appeared many times. J is TRBJ1-5 and V is TRBV20-1, with no clear D. The ends were cut back, 3 bases at V and 0 bases at J, with 9 bases in the middle. This CDR3 comprises 14 residues. Germline lookup yields CDR1 DFQATT and CDR2 SNEGSKA (reference sequence). The CDR3 bases are TGCAGTGCTAGCCCCCAGATTAGCAATCAGCCCCAGCATTTT. Its protein product is CSASPQISNQPQHF.

This clonotype appeared many times. This sequence joins TRBV5-5 and TRBJ2-1, with a tentative D call TRBD2 (6 bases). CDR3 size: 15 residues. Germline assignment: CDR1 SGHKS and CDR2 YYEKEE (reference sequence). V lost 4 bases to trimming and J lost 2 bases, with 13 bases between them. The CDR3 loop is CASSRGTVTYNEQFF. As DNA, the CDR3 is TGTGCCAGCAGCCGCGGGACTGTAACCTACAATGAGCAGTTCTTC.

This clonotype was counted ten times or more. The DNA of the CDR3 is TGCGCCAGCAGCTTGGCGGGGGCTAGCGGGAGTATCAATGAGCAGTTCTTC. Its translation is CASSLAGASGSINEQFF. The rearrangement links TRBV5-1 to TRBJ2-1, with 10 bases that match TRBD2. There are 17 residues in the CDR3. Germline CDR1 and CDR2: SGHRS and YFSETQ. The junction had 9 bases not matched to a gene; V was cut back by 0 bases and J by 6 bases.

By share of the sample, this clonotype is medium-sized. The chain couples TRBV7-3 to TRBJ2-3; tentative D call: TRBD2 (7 bases). Germline CDR1 and CDR2: SGHTA and FQGTGA. There are 14 residues in the CDR3. The V gene lost 8 bases and the J gene lost 6 bases, with 18 bases spanning the gap. The CDR3, as DNA: TGTGCCAGCGACTTAGGGGGGGGCGGGGATACGCAGTATTTT. Its translation is CASDLGGGGDTQYF.

This clonotype showed up many times. V is TRBV18 and J is TRBJ2-7; weak D call: TRBD1 (6 bases). Germline CDR1 KGHSH, CDR2 LQKENI. Trimming pared 1 base from V and 4 bases from J, leaving 11 bases between. This CDR3 is built from 14 residues. In nucleotides, the CDR3 is TGTGCCAGCTCACCACAAACAGGGTTGTACGAGCAGTACTTC. Residues: CASSPQTGLYEQYF.

This clonotype was picked up many times. V is TRBV24-1 and J is TRBJ2-5; 9 bases agree with TRBD2. Germline V gives CDR1 KGHDR, CDR2 SFDVKD. The CDR3 contains 16 residues. V was pared by 3 bases and J by 0 bases, with 4 bases of the junction left unmatched. The CDR3 here is CATSDILAGNQETQYF. Here the CDR3 DNA reads TGTGCCACCAGTGATATCCTAGCGGGGAACCAAGAGACCCAGTACTTC.